These 9 T cell receptor beta chains came from one sample sequenced in a study of T cells in Graves' hyperthyroidism and ophthalmopathy. Researchers took RNA transcripts and amplified the TCR beta CDR3 regions from them. The HTBI primer set was used in a first-round RT-PCR of the TCR CDR3. TCRdb itself ran the multiplex PCR reads through MiXCR, one entry per CDR3 protein. The repertoire holds 530,000 or so distinct CDR3 sequences, with 35% to 55% as singletons. Source material: peripheral blood or thyroid tissue (not recorded which). These TCRs come from a woman aged 18-29 years with Graves' hyperthyroidism.

J is TRBJ2-7 and V is TRBV19; D uncertain. Trimming pared 4 bases from V and 4 bases from J, leaving 8 bases between. The CDR3 is 12 amino acids. Per the germline V gene, CDR1 is LNHDA and CDR2 is SQIVND (reference sequence). The CDR3: CASSTGQYEQYF. CDR3 bases: TGTGCCAGTAGTACCGGGCAGTACGAGCAGTACTTC.

This clonotype has just one count. The CDR3 spells CASSVGLAFREQYF. CDR3 DNA: TGTGCCAGCAGTGTTGGACTAGCGTTCCGCGAGCAGTACTTC. The chain has TRBV2 and TRBJ2-7; 9 bases are a match to TRBD2. The CDR3 has 14 residues. Looked up from germline, CDR1 is SNHLY and CDR2 is FYNNEI. The V gene end was trimmed by 4 bases and the J gene end by 6 bases; junction bases not matched to a gene: 7.

This clonotype was detected many times. In nucleotides, the CDR3 is TGTGCCAGCAGCCGGTCCCCGGAAAAACTGTTTTTT. Residues: CASSRSPEKLFF. The chain uses TRBV3-1 and TRBJ1-4, with D uncertain. The CDR3 contains 12 residues. V lost 4 bases, J lost 8 bases, and 8 bases lay in between. Germline V lookup: CDR1 LGHDT, CDR2 YNNKEL (reference sequence).

This clonotype has more than one count but fewer than ten. Here the CDR3 DNA reads TGTGCCAGCTCCAACTCCCCTGAGGCCCAGTACTTC. Translation: CASSNSPEAQYF. The chain uses TRBV18 and TRBJ2-5; D call uncertain. Germline V CDR1 and CDR2: KGHSH, LQKENI. V dropped 6 bases and J dropped 9 bases, with 14 bases sitting between them. The CDR3 has 12 amino acids. Drawing the rest from reference TRBV18 and TRBJ2-5, the complete variable domain is NAGVMQNPRHLVRRRGQEARLRCSPMKGHSHVYWYRQLPEEGLKFMVYLQKENIIDESGMPKERFSAEFPKEGPSILRIQQVVRGDSAAYFCASSNSPEAQYFGPGTRLLVL.

The V call is TRBV9, the J call TRBJ2-7; 9 positions match TRBD1. The last part of the DNA fits TRBJ2-1 better; the J call may be wrong. Per the germline V gene, CDR1 is SGDLS and CDR2 is YYNGEE. The CDR3 covers 14 residues. The CDR3 sequence is CAMRGQGGFDEQFF. CDR3 nucleotides: TGTGCCATGAGGGGACAGGGCGGGTTCGATGAGCAGTTCTTC.

This chain links TRBV7-9 with TRBJ2-7; no clear D. The length of the CDR3 is 12 residues. V was cut by 4 bases and J by 6 bases, with 10 bases left in between. The germline CDR1 and CDR2 sequences are SEHNR and FQNEAQ (reference sequence). The CDR3 loop reads CASSYSSGEQYF. The CDR3 DNA is TGTGCCAGCAGCTATAGCTCTGGCGAGCAGTACTTC. Full variable domain (remainder filled in from reference TRBV7-9 and TRBJ2-7): DTGVSQNPRHKITKRGQNVTFRCDPISEHNRLYWYRQTLGQGPEFLTYFQNEAQLEKSRLLSDRFSAERPKGSFSTLEIQRTEQGDSAMYLCASSYSSGEQYFGPGTRLTVT.

This chain uses TRBV27 with TRBJ1-6; no clear D. This CDR3 region has 16 residues. Germline values: CDR1 MNHEY, CDR2 SMNVEV (reference sequence). Between the trimmed V and J ends, which lost 2 bases and 0 bases, there was a span of 8 bases. DNA for the CDR3: TGTGCCAGCAGTTTAAGGGAGAGCTCCTATAATTCACCCCTCCACTTT. It encodes CASSLRESSYNSPLHF.

This clonotype was seen many times. This chain connects TRBV25-1 to TRBJ2-2; no clear D gene. Trimming removed 6 bases at V and 2 bases at J, with 16 bases between. The CDR3 covers 16 residues. Per the germline V gene, CDR1 is MGHDK and CDR2 is SYGVNS. The CDR3 loop is CASRLSKGRNTGELFF. In nucleotides, the CDR3 is TGTGCCAGCAGATTAAGTAAAGGCCGTAACACCGGGGAGCTGTTTTTT.

The sample holds many counts of this clonotype. The chain carries TRBV2 and TRBJ1-5; a possible D gene is TRBD1 (6 bases). The CDR3 has 15 amino acids. V gave up 7 bases and J gave up 2 bases, with 15 bases separating them. In germline, CDR1 is SNHLY, CDR2 FYNNEI. CDR3 sequence reads: CASNQWGAGNQPQHF. The CDR3 DNA follows: TGTGCCAGCAATCAATGGGGGGCGGGCAATCAGCCCCAGCATTTT.